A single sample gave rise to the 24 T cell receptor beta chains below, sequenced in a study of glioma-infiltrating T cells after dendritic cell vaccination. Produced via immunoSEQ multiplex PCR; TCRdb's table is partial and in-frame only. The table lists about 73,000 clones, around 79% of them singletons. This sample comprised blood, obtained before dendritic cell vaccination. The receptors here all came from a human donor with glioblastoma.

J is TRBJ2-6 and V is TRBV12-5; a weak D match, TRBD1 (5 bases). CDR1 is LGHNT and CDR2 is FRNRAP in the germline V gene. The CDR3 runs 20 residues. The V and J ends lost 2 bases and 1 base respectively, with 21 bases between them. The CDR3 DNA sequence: TGTGCTAGTGGTTTGCTCCCTGGACACCTCCCTGGGTCTGGGGCCAACGTCCTGACTTTC. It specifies CASGLLPGHLPGSGANVLTF.

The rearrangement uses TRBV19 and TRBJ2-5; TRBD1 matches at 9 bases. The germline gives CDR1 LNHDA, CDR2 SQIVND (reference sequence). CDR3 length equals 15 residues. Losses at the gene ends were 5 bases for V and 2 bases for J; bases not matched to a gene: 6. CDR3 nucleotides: TGTGCCAGTAGTCGGGACAGGGTTAGTCAAGAGACCCAGTACTTC. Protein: CASSRDRVSQETQYF.

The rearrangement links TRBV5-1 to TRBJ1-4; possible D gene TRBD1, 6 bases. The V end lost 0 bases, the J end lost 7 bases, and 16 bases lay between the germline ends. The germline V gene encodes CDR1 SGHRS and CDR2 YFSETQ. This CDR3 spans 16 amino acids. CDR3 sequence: CASSLDPQGSGEKLFF. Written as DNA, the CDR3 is TGCGCCAGCAGCTTGGACCCACAGGGTTCGGGTGAAAAACTGTTTTTT.

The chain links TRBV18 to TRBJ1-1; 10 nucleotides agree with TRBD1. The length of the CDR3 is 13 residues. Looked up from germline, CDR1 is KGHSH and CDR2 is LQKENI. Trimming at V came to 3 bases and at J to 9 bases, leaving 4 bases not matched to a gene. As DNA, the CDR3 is TGTGCCAGCTCACCTGGGACAGGGGAAAAAGCTTTCTTT. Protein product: CASSPGTGEKAFF.

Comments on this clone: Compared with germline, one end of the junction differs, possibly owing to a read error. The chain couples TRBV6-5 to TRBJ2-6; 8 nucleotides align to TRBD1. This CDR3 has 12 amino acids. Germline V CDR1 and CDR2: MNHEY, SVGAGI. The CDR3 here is CASYTGGNVLTF. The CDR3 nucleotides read TGTGCCAGCTACACAGGGGGCAACGTCCTGACTTTC.

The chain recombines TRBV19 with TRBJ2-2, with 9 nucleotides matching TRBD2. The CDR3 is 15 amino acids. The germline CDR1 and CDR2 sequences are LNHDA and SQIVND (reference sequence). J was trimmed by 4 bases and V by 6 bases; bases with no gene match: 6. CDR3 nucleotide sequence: TGTGCCAGTAGGTCACTAGCGGGCCTCACCGGGGAGCTGTTTTTT. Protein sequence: CASRSLAGLTGELFF.

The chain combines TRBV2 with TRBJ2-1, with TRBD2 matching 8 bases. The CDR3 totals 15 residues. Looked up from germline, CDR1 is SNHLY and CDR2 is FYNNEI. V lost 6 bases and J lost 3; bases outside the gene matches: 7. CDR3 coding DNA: TGTGCCAGCAGAAGGACTAGCATTGTCTACAATGAGCAGTTCTTC. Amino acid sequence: CASRRTSIVYNEQFF.

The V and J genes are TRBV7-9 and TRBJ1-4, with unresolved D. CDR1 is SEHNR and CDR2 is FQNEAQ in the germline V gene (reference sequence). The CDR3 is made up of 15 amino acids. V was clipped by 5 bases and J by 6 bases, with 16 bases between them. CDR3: CASSPEQSRDEKLFF. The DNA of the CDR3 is TGTGCCAGCAGCCCGGAACAATCGAGGGATGAAAAACTGTTTTTT.

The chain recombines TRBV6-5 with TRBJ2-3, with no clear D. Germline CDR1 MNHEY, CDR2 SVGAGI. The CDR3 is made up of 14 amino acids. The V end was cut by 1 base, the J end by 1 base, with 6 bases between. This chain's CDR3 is CASSYLAGTDTQYF. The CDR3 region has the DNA TGTGCCAGCAGTTACTTGGCTGGCACAGATACGCAGTATTTT.

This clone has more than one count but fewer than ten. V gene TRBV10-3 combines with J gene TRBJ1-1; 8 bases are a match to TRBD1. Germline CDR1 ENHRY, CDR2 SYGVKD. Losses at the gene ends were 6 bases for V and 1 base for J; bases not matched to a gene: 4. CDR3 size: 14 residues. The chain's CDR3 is CAIRETGENTEAFF. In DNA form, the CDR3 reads TGTGCCATCAGAGAGACAGGGGAGAACACTGAAGCTTTCTTT.

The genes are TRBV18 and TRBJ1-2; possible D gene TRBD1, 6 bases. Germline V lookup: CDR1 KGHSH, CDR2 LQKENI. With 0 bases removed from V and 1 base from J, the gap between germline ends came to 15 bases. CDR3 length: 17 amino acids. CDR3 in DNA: TGTGCCAGCTCACCACCGGGTGGAGACAGGAGTAACTATGGCTACACCTTC. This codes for CASSPPGGDRSNYGYTF.

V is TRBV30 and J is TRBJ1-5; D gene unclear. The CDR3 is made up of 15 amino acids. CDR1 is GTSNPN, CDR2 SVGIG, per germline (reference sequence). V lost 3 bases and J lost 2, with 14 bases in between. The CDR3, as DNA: TGTGCCTGGAGCCCGCGGAGGTCGGGCAATCAGCCCCAGCATTTT. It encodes CAWSPRRSGNQPQHF.

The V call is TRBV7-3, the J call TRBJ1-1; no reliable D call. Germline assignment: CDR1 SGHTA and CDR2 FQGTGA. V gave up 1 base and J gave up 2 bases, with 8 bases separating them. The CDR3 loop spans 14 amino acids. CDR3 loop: CASSLSGVNTEAFF. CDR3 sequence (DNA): TGTGCCAGCAGCTTAAGCGGGGTCAACACTGAAGCTTTCTTT.

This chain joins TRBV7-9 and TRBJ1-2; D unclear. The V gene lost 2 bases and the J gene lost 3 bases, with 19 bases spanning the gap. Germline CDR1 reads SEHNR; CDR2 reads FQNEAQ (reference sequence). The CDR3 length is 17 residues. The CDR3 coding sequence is TGTGCCAGCAGCTTACCTCCGGGCCTAAGGAGGGACTATGGCTACACCTTC. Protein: CASSLPPGLRRDYGYTF.

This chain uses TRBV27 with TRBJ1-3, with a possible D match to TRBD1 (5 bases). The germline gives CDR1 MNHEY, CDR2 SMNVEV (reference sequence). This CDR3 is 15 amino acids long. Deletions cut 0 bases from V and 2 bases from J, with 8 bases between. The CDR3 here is CASSLSWGAGNTIYF. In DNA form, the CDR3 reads TGTGCCAGCAGTTTATCGTGGGGGGCTGGAAACACCATATATTTT.

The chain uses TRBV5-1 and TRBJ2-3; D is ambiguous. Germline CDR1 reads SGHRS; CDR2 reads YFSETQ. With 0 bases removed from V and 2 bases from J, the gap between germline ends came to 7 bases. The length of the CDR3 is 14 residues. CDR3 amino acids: CASSLGYTTDTQYF. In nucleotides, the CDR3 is TGCGCCAGCAGCTTGGGCTATACCACAGATACGCAGTATTTT.

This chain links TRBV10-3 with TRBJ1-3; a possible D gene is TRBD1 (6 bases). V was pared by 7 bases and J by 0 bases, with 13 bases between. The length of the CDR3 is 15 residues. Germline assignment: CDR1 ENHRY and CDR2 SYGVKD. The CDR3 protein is CAITQGGLSGNTIYF. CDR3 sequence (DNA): TGTGCCATCACCCAAGGGGGTCTCTCTGGAAACACCATATATTTT.

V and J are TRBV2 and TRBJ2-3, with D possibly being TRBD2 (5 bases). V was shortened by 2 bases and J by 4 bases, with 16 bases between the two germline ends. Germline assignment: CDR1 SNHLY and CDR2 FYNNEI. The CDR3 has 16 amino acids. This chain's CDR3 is CASSELASTEADTQYF. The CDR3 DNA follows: TGTGCCAGCAGTGAACTAGCCTCAACGGAAGCAGATACGCAGTATTTT.

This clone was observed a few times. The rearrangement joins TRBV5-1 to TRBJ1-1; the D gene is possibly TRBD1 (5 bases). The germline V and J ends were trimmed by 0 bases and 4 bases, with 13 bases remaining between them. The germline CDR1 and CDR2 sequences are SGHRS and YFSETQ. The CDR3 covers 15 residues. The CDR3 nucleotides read TGCGCCAGCAGCTTGGTCGGGACCGGGGGCACTGAAGCTTTCTTT. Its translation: CASSLVGTGGTEAFF. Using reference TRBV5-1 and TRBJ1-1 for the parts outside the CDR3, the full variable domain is KAGVTQTPRYLIKTRGQQVTLSCSPISGHRSVSWYQQTPGQGLQFLFEYFSETQRNKGNFPGRFSGRQFSNSRSEMNVSTLELGDSALYLCASSLVGTGGTEAFFGQGTRLTVV.

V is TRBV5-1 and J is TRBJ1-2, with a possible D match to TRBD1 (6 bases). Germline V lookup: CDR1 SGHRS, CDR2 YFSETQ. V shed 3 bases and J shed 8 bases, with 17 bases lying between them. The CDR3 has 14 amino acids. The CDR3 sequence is CASSSTTGLPGYTF. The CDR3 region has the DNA TGCGCCAGCAGCTCCACTACAGGGTTACCCGGCTACACCTTC.

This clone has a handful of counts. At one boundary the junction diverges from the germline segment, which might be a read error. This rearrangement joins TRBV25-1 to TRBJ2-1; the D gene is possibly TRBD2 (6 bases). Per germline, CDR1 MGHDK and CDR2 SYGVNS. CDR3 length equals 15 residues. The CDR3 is CASRESRGYNNEQFF. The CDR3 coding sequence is TGTGCCAGCAGGGAATCGCGGGGCTACAACAATGAGCAGTTCTTC.

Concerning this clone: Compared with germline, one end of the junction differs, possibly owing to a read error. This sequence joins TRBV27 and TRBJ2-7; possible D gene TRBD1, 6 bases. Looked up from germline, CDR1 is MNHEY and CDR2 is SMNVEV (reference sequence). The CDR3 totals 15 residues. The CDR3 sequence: CASSLSQGNPYEQYF. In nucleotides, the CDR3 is TGTGCCAGCAGCTTATCGCAGGGGAACCCTTACGAGCAGTACTTC.

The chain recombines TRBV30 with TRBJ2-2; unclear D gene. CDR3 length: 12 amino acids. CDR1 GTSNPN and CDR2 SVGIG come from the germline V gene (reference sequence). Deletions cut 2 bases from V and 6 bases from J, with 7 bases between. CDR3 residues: CAWSLTPGELFF. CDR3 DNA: TGTGCCTGGAGTCTGACTCCCGGGGAGCTGTTTTTT.

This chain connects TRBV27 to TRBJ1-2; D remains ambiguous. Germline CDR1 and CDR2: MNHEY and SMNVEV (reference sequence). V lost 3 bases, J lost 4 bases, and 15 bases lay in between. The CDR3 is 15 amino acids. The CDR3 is CASSFSQALLYGYTF. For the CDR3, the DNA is TGTGCCAGCAGTTTTTCGCAGGCGCTTCTCTATGGCTACACCTTC.